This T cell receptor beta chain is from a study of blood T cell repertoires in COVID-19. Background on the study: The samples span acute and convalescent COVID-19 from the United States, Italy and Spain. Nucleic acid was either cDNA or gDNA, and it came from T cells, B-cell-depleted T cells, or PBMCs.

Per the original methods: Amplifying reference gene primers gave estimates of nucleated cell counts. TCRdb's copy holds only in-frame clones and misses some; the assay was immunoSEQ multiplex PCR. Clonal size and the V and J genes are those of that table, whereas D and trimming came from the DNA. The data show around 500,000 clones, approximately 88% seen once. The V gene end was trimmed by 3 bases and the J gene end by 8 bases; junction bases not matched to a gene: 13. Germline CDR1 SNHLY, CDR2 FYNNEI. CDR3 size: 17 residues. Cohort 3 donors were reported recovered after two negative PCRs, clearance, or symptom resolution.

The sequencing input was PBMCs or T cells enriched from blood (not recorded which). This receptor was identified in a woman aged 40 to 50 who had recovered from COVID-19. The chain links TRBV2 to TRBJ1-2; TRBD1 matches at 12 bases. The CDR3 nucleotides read TGTGCCAGCAGTGAGCCGGGACAGGGGGCGCATCGGGCAGGCTACACCTTC. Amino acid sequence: CASSEPGQGAHRAGYTF.